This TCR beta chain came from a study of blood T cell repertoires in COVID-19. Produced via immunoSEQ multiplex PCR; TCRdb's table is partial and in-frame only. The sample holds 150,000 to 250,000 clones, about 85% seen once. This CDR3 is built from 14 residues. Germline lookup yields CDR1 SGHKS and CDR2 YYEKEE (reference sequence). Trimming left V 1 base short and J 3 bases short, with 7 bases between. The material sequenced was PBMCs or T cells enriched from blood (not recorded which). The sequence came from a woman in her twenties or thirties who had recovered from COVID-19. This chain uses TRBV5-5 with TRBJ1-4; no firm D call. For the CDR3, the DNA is TGTGCCAGCAGCTTGCCCGTAGCTAATGAAAAACTGTTTTTT. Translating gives CASSLPVANEKLFF.